The 25 T cell receptor beta chains given below trace back to one sample, sequenced in a study of CD8 T cells in ankylosing spondylitis. TCRdb passed the 5' RACE reads through MiXCR, listing each CDR3 protein once. The sample lists a few hundred thousand distinct CDR3 sequences, under 12% seen once, with 21% in the top ten. Sequencing used blood, either unsorted or a sorted T cell fraction (not recorded which). Receptors were obtained from a male donor with ankylosing spondylitis or in good health (not recorded which).

This clonotype has ten or more counts. The V and J genes are TRBV9 and TRBJ1-6; D unresolved. The CDR3 has 14 amino acids. CDR1 and CDR2 (germline): SGDLS, YYNGEE. Trimming removed 4 bases from V and 6 bases from J, with 11 bases in between. This CDR3 reads CASSPLVGNSPLHF. The CDR3 bases are TGTGCCAGCAGCCCACTAGTCGGTAATTCACCCCTCCACTTT.

This clonotype was seen only a few times. The gene calls are TRBV7-2 and TRBJ2-2; D may match TRBD1 or TRBD2 (6 bases each). Germline V gene data show CDR1 as SGHTA and CDR2 as FQGNSA. The CDR3 contains 16 residues. Trimming removed 1 base at V and 4 bases at J, with 13 bases between. The CDR3 region has the DNA TGTGCCAGCAGCTTAGTTGGGGGGCCCGGCACCGGGGAGCTGTTTTTT. Its protein product is CASSLVGGPGTGELFF.

This clonotype was counted ten times or more. The rearrangement joins TRBV28 to TRBJ2-7; no firm D call. CDR1 is MDHEN and CDR2 is SYDVKM in the germline V gene. The CDR3 totals 12 residues. The ends were cut back, 6 bases at V and 2 bases at J, with 8 bases in the middle. The chain's CDR3 is CASRPSPYEQYF. CDR3 DNA: TGTGCCAGCAGGCCGTCCCCCTACGAGCAGTACTTC.

This clonotype was seen a few times. The chain is built from TRBV3-1 and TRBJ2-6; possibly TRBD1 for D (6 bases). The length of the CDR3 is 18 residues. Germline-derived CDR1 and CDR2 are LGHDT and YNNKEL (reference sequence). V lost 5 bases to trimming and J lost 2 bases, with 19 bases between them. The CDR3 region has the DNA TGTGCCAGCAGCTCCGGGACATCTGAGGTCCCTGGGGCCAACGTCCTGACTTTC. Translated, it gives CASSSGTSEVPGANVLTF.

This clonotype was detected many times. V usage is TRBV20-1 and J usage is TRBJ1-4; D is ambiguous. Looked up from germline, CDR1 is DFQATT and CDR2 is SNEGSKA (reference sequence). This CDR3 comprises 13 residues. The germline V and J ends were trimmed by 3 bases and 2 bases, with 7 bases remaining between them. CDR3 in amino acids: CSASGPTNEKLFF. As DNA, the CDR3 is TGCAGTGCTAGTGGGCCGACTAATGAAAAACTGTTTTTT.

This clonotype came up many times. The chain couples TRBV5-6 to TRBJ2-1; maybe TRBD2 (6 bases). V was shortened by 1 base and J by 8 bases, with 13 bases between the two germline ends. The CDR3 is 14 residues long. CDR1 is SGHDT, CDR2 YYEEEE, per germline. CDR3 nucleotide sequence: TGTGCCAGCAGCTTGATAGCGCCGGGAGATGAGCAGTTCTTC. Translating it yields CASSLIAPGDEQFF.

This clonotype was seen ten or more times. This rearrangement joins TRBV20-1 to TRBJ2-3; the match to TRBD2 covers 9 bases. V was clipped by 6 bases and J by 3 bases; unmatched bases: 7. The CDR3 runs 14 residues. Germline V gene sequence: CDR1 DFQATT, CDR2 SNEGSKA (reference sequence). DNA of the CDR3: TGCAGTGCGGAATCTAGCGGGGCGACAGATACGCAGTATTTT. As protein: CSAESSGATDTQYF.

As for this clonotype: A much larger clone sits a single nucleotide away, making a read error possible. The chain uses TRBV5-1 and TRBJ2-7; either TRBD1 or TRBD2 may fit D (5 bases each). Trimming left V 6 bases short and J 7 bases short, with 17 bases between. The CDR3 has 13 residues. Germline CDR1 SGHRS, CDR2 YFSETQ. CDR3 in amino acids: CASTWDVSVEQYF. The CDR3, as DNA: TGCGCCAGCACTTGGGACGTGAGTGTGGAGCAGTACTTC.

This clonotype was counted only a few times. The gene calls are TRBV28 and TRBJ2-1; D tentatively reads TRBD1 or TRBD2 (5 bases each). From germline, CDR1 is MDHEN and CDR2 SYDVKM. The V and J ends lost 3 bases and 0 bases respectively, with 12 bases between them. The CDR3 covers 16 residues. The CDR3, as DNA: TGTGCCAGCAGTTTCTTGGACACTAGCTCCTACAATGAGCAGTTCTTC. Translating it yields CASSFLDTSSYNEQFF.

This clonotype was counted a few times. V usage is TRBV20-1 and J usage is TRBJ2-2; TRBD1 agrees at 7 bases. The V gene end was trimmed by 6 bases and the J gene end by 5 bases; junction bases not matched to a gene: 9. CDR1 and CDR2 from the germline V gene are DFQATT and SNEGSKA (reference sequence). CDR3 length: 14 residues. The chain's CDR3 is CSAPDRVFTGELFF. The DNA of the CDR3 is TGCAGTGCCCCCGACAGGGTCTTTACCGGGGAGCTGTTTTTT.

This clonotype has a handful of counts. A much bigger clone sits one base away, suggesting this may be a read error. The chain is built from TRBV5-1 and TRBJ1-2, with D possibly matching TRBD1 (5 bases). The germline V gene encodes CDR1 SGHRS and CDR2 YFSETQ. The CDR3 loop spans 17 amino acids. For the CDR3, the DNA is TGCGCCAGCAGCTTGGATTTTCCGGCCCCCCAGGGTTCTGGCTACCCCTTC. Amino acid sequence: CASSLDFPAPQGSGYPF.

To note about this clonotype: At one of its ends the junction is not consistent with the germline gene, which may arise from a read error. The J gene is TRBJ1-2, the V gene TRBV7-9, with D perhaps TRBD1 (6 bases). The CDR3 is made up of 14 amino acids. From germline, CDR1 is SEHNR and CDR2 FQNEAQ (reference sequence). The CDR3 protein is CASSLEGGVGGYPF. The CDR3 nucleotides read TGTGCCAGCAGCTTAGAAGGAGGCGTGGGGGGCTACCCCTTC.

This clonotype came up a few times. The chain uses TRBV12-3 or TRBV12-4 and TRBJ2-5, with D maybe TRBD2 (6 bases). The CDR3 is made up of 14 amino acids. V was cut by 4 bases and J by 5 bases, with 14 bases left in between. CDR3 bases: TGTGCCAGCAGTTCCACGGGAGCGAGTGAGACCCAGTACTTC. This translates into CASSSTGASETQYF.

The V call is TRBV5-1, the J call TRBJ1-1, with D unresolved. V was clipped by 0 bases and J by 5 bases, with 11 bases between them. CDR3 length equals 14 residues. Germline V gene sequence: CDR1 SGHRS, CDR2 YFSETQ. DNA for the CDR3: TGCGCCAGCAGCTTGGTGGATGGGGAGACTGAAGCTTTCTTT. Translation gives CASSLVDGETEAFF.

In its sample, this clonotype was seen many times. The chain joins TRBV29-1 to TRBJ2-3; TRBD2 matches 8 bases. The CDR3 consists of 15 residues. V gave up 7 bases and J gave up 2 bases; unmatched junction bases: 11. Germline CDR1 reads SQVTM; CDR2 reads ANQGSEA. CDR3 loop: CSAYGGGELTDTQYF. The CDR3 region has the DNA TGCAGCGCCTACGGGGGGGGCGAACTCACAGATACGCAGTATTTT.

This clonotype showed up just a few times. The chain recombines TRBV20-1 with TRBJ1-2; tentative D call: TRBD1 (6 bases). This CDR3 comprises 14 residues. Germline CDR1 and CDR2: DFQATT and SNEGSKA (reference sequence). Trimming removed 0 bases at V and 8 bases at J, with 16 bases between. The CDR3 coding sequence is TGCAGTGCTAGAGACCTTAGGACAGCGAACGGCTACACCTTC. Protein: CSARDLRTANGYTF.

This clonotype appeared many times. The chain recombines TRBV6-2 or TRBV6-3 with TRBJ1-5, with unresolved D. This CDR3 has 19 residues. Trimming pared 0 bases from V and 5 bases from J, leaving 23 bases between. Germline CDR1 is MNHEY and CDR2 is SVGEGT. CDR3 nucleotide sequence: TGTGCCAGCAGTTACTCCAGGATATCCAAGGGAGGATTGGATCAGCCCCAGCATTTT. Protein sequence: CASSYSRISKGGLDQPQHF.

This clonotype was seen ten or more times. This chain connects TRBV20-1 to TRBJ1-5; no firm D call. The CDR3 loop spans 15 amino acids. The germline CDR1 and CDR2 sequences are DFQATT and SNEGSKA (reference sequence). V lost 3 bases, J lost 4 bases, and 16 bases lay in between. CDR3 DNA: TGCAGTGCTAGGTCAATGAGCCCGCAAAATCAGCCCCAGCATTTT. It translates to CSARSMSPQNQPQHF.

This clonotype was detected ten times or more. V is TRBV5-5 and J is TRBJ2-7; D is undetermined. This CDR3 comprises 15 residues. Germline CDR1 and CDR2: SGHKS and YYEKEE (reference sequence). V lost 4 bases, J lost 0 bases, and 14 bases lay in between. The CDR3 protein is CASSVTVRSSYEQYF. In DNA, the CDR3 is TGTGCCAGCAGCGTGACGGTACGGAGCTCCTACGAGCAGTACTTC.

This clonotype was detected ten times or more. The chain employs TRBV5-6 and TRBJ2-7; possibly TRBD2 for D (6 bases). Germline lookup yields CDR1 SGHDT and CDR2 YYEEEE. This CDR3 spans 15 amino acids. V lost 1 base, J lost 0 bases, and 11 bases lay in between. This CDR3 reads CASSLWRDVSYEQYF. The CDR3 DNA is TGTGCCAGCAGCTTGTGGCGGGATGTCTCCTACGAGCAGTACTTC.

This clonotype has a handful of counts. This chain links TRBV15 with TRBJ2-3; D gene unclear. V lost 0 bases and J lost 4, with 14 bases in between. In germline, CDR1 is LNHNV, CDR2 YYDKDF (reference sequence). CDR3 length equals 16 residues. As DNA, the CDR3 is TGTGCCACCAGCAGAGAGGGGTTTGGAATGGCAGATACGCAGTATTTT. Amino acid sequence: CATSREGFGMADTQYF.

This clonotype was picked up many times. J is TRBJ1-3 and V is TRBV4-1, with 7 bases identical to TRBD1. The V gene's germline CDR1 is MGHRA and CDR2 YSYEKL. The CDR3 is made up of 18 amino acids. J gave up 1 base and V 0 bases, and 9 bases lay outside the gene matches. The CDR3: CASSQDHGRGSSGNTIYF. CDR3 in DNA: TGCGCCAGCAGCCAAGATCATGGCAGGGGGAGTTCTGGAAACACCATATATTTT.

Ten or more counts support this clonotype. This chain connects TRBV5-5 to TRBJ2-5; the D gene is possibly TRBD1 (5 bases). Germline V gives CDR1 SGHKS, CDR2 YYEKEE (reference sequence). Trimming removed 1 base from V and 5 bases from J, with 12 bases in between. The CDR3 extends over 14 amino acids. CDR3 sequence (DNA): TGTGCCAGCAGCTTGCCTGGGGCGGAGGAGACCCAGTACTTC. It specifies CASSLPGAEETQYF.

This clonotype was detected many times. The chain employs TRBV3-1 and TRBJ1-2, with D possibly TRBD1 on 6 matching bases. The CDR3 is 15 residues long. Germline assignment: CDR1 LGHDT and CDR2 YNNKEL (reference sequence). The germline V and J ends were trimmed by 8 bases and 4 bases, with 20 bases remaining between them. The CDR3 DNA follows: TGTGCCAGCGATTCGGGACATTCGGGCAGCTATGGCTACACCTTC. Its protein is CASDSGHSGSYGYTF.

Many counts were recorded for this clonotype. J is TRBJ2-2 and V is TRBV5-1; 9 nucleotides align to TRBD2. V shed 4 bases and J 0 bases; nucleotides not matched to a gene: 7. Germline-derived CDR1 and CDR2 are SGHRS and YFSETQ. The CDR3 runs to 17 residues. Here the CDR3 reads CASSLSGTSPNTGELFF. The CDR3 region has the DNA TGCGCCAGCAGCCTCTCCGGGACTAGCCCGAACACCGGGGAGCTGTTTTTT.